The source of this TCR beta chain is a study of cytotoxic CD8 clonotypes in ibrutinib-treated CLL. About the study: Within the patient group, ten to twelve were relapsed/refractory and roughly 14 treatment-naive, and around 17 were IGHV unmutated. Response samples were taken after a median about twelve months of treatment, range 6 to 36. An average of 255,043 productive templates and approximately 90,000 productive rearrangements was obtained per sample.

Assay: immunoSEQ multiplex PCR; the TCRdb copy retains only in-frame clones and omits some. The sample consists of over 200,000 clones, 79% of them appearing once. Study observations and caveats: Sustained-remission patients were sampled at one set of times and progressing patients at different ones.

As concerns this clone: Its antigen is unidentified.

Here the sequenced sample was PBMCs, taken after 12 months of ibrutinib treatment. The TCR originated in a human donor with chronic lymphocytic leukemia.

The CDR3 nucleotides read TGTGCCAGCAGCTTAGAGGATGGAAACACCATATATTTT. Protein sequence: CASSLEDGNTIYF. The chain is built from TRBV11-3 and TRBJ1-3; D not resolved. CDR3 length: 13 amino acids. Per the germline V gene, CDR1 is SGHNT and CDR2 is YENEEA. Trimming removed 0 bases at V and 3 bases at J, with 3 bases between.